The 9 T cell receptor beta chains reported below all come from one sample, sequenced in a study of blood T cell repertoires in COVID-19. Repertoires were generated with immunoSEQ multiplex PCR, while TCRdb's copy carries only in-frame clones and drops some. The profile shows around 87,000 clones, 80% to 90% of them singletons. The material sequenced was peripheral blood. The receptors stem from a man aged 50 to 59 with acute or convalescent COVID-19.

The chain joins TRBV6-5 to TRBJ2-3; D perhaps matches TRBD2 (6 bases). Between the trimmed V and J ends, which lost 6 bases and 2 bases, there was a span of 12 bases. The CDR3 contains 14 residues. Germline lookup yields CDR1 MNHEY and CDR2 SVGAGI. CDR3 protein: CASSFGLPTDTQYF. The CDR3 nucleotides are TGTGCCAGCAGCTTCGGACTACCCACAGATACGCAGTATTTT.

The genes are TRBV15 and TRBJ1-1; D not certain. Germline CDR1 reads LNHNV; CDR2 reads YYDKDF (reference sequence). Trimming took 1 base from V and 2 from J, leaving 8 bases between them. The CDR3 has 14 amino acids. Here the CDR3 DNA reads TGTGCCACCAGCAGAGCTCAGATAAACACTGAAGCTTTCTTT. This translates into CATSRAQINTEAFF.

The rearrangement joins TRBV5-5 to TRBJ2-1; 8 positions agree with TRBD2. CDR1 is SGHKS, CDR2 YYEKEE, per germline (reference sequence). Trimming removed 4 bases from V and 8 bases from J; junction bases left unmatched: 8. This CDR3 contains 14 residues. The CDR3 nucleotides are TGTGCCAGCAGCCCTACCGGGACTAGGGATGAGCAGTTCTTC. It yields the protein CASSPTGTRDEQFF.

The gene calls are TRBV3-1 (or the pseudogene TRBV3-2) and TRBJ2-1; 10 bases are a match to TRBD2. V trimming: 4 bases; J trimming: 4 bases; junction bases outside the gene matches: 7. The CDR3 totals 16 residues. Germline CDR1 reads LGHDT; CDR2 reads YNNKEL (reference sequence). This CDR3 is CASSRLAGASYNEQFF. DNA for the CDR3: TGTGCCAGCAGCCGACTAGCGGGCGCGTCGTACAATGAGCAGTTCTTC.

V gene TRBV19 combines with J gene TRBJ2-5, with 7 bases lining up with TRBD2. Losses at the gene ends were 6 bases for V and 2 bases for J; bases not matched to a gene: 12. CDR1 and CDR2 (germline): LNHDA, SQIVND (reference sequence). This CDR3 has 16 amino acids. CDR3 bases: TGTGCCAGTAGCCCTTCGGGGGGACCTACTCAAGAGACCCAGTACTTC. Residues: CASSPSGGPTQETQYF. The full variable domain, in which reference TRBV19 and TRBJ2-5 provide the parts outside the CDR3, is DGGITQSPKYLFRKEGQNVTLSCEQNLNHDAMYWYRQDPGQGLRLIYYSQIVNDFQKGDIAEGYSVSREKKESFPLTVTSAQKNPTAFYLCASSPSGGPTQETQYFGPGTRLLVL.

This rearrangement joins TRBV5-1 to TRBJ2-3; tentative D call: TRBD2 (6 bases). V was clipped by 5 bases and J by 3 bases, with 19 bases between them. CDR1 is SGHRS, CDR2 YFSETQ, per germline. The CDR3 loop spans 16 amino acids. The chain's CDR3 is CASSYSAGLGTDTQYF. Written as DNA, the CDR3 is TGCGCCAGCAGTTATTCAGCGGGTCTGGGGACAGATACGCAGTATTTT.

V gene TRBV11-2 combines with J gene TRBJ2-5; the match to TRBD2 covers 15 bases. The CDR3 is 16 amino acids. Germline V gene sequence: CDR1 SGHAT, CDR2 FQNNGV. J gave up 5 bases and V 8 bases, and 9 bases lay outside the gene matches. The CDR3 region is CASGTSGGRVSETQYF. CDR3 nucleotide sequence: TGTGCCAGCGGGACTAGCGGGGGGCGCGTTAGCGAGACCCAGTACTTC.

The chain combines TRBV28 with TRBJ1-2; the match to TRBD1 covers 10 bases. Germline V gene data show CDR1 as MDHEN and CDR2 as SYDVKM. The V gene end was trimmed by 4 bases and the J gene end by 0 bases; junction bases not matched to a gene: 8. There are 17 residues in the CDR3. The CDR3 DNA reads TGTGCCAGCAGTTCGCCGGGACAGGGGCCTTCTAACTATGGCTACACCTTC. Protein sequence: CASSSPGQGPSNYGYTF.

The chain carries TRBV12-3 or TRBV12-4 and TRBJ1-1, with D hard to call. The CDR3 is 11 amino acids. Trimming left V 1 base short and J 8 bases short, with 5 bases between. This chain's CDR3 is CASSLGREAFF. Here the CDR3 DNA reads TGTGCCAGCAGTTTAGGTAGAGAAGCTTTCTTT.